The clone carrying this T cell receptor (beta chain) was observed a few times. What it recognizes is unknown. Each CDR3 protein gets one entry after TCRdb re-called the 5' RACE reads with MiXCR. The table has 250,000 to 350,000 distinct CDR3 sequences, 7.5% to 9% seen once. The sample is drawn from a study of T cells after yellow fever vaccination. Study-level points and caveats: Among primary-vaccination clones, most reappeared after the booster, at almost 98% for CD4 and around 91% for CD8.

Germline CDR1 reads SGHTA; CDR2 reads FQGNSA. This CDR3 spans 13 amino acids. V gave up 8 bases and J gave up 3 bases, with 11 bases separating them. The chain combines TRBV7-2 with TRBJ1-5; D remains ambiguous. This specimen consisted of CD4+ T cells sorted from PBMCs, obtained 5 days after the yellow fever booster vaccination. This clonotype originated in a man aged 18 to 35 who received the YFV17D yellow fever vaccine. The CDR3 coding sequence is TGTGCCAGCGGAGTGACTGCCAATCAGCCCCAGCATTTT. This codes for CASGVTANQPQHF.